This T cell receptor beta chain derives from a study of persistence of HIV-infected CD4 T cells. Study results and limitations: Antigen-responding cells were enriched for degenerate expanded CDR3beta sequences.

This was the immunoSEQ version 4 assay in survey mode. Produced via immunoSEQ multiplex PCR; TCRdb's table is partial and in-frame only. The sample gives tens of thousands of clones, 65% to 75% of which show up once; 1.5% to 2% is in the top ten. This CDR3 comprises 17 residues. The V and J ends lost 4 bases and 1 base, in that order; junction bases with no gene match: 10. CDR1 is SGHDN, CDR2 FVKESK, per germline. The stimulus was an HIV-1 Gag 15-mer peptide pool, roughly 1 ug/peptide/mL. CD40L/CD69 double-negative CD45RO-high memory CD4+ T cells were collected. Donors were HIV-1-infected adults who began suppressive ART during chronic infection. Plasma HIV-1 RNA stayed below 50 copies/mL for at least 4 years. Donors had CD4+ T cell counts above 400 cells/uL and were CMV-seropositive. Points on this clone: Its cognate antigen is unknown.

The origin of this receptor is an adult man with HIV who was CMV-seropositive. The rearrangement joins TRBV14 to TRBJ1-1; TRBD1 aligns across 9 bases. This specimen consisted of CD4+ T cells sorted from PBMCs after approximately 19-hour stimulation, obtained from a patient who received antiretroviral therapy. The CDR3 reads CASSRLPGTGQNTEAFF. The CDR3 region has the DNA TGTGCCAGCAGCCGCCTGCCCGGGACAGGGCAGAACACTGAAGCTTTCTTT. The full variable domain, its missing parts supplied by reference TRBV14 and TRBJ1-1, is EAGVTQFPSHSVIEKGQTVTLRCDPISGHDNLYWYRRVMGKEIKFLLHFVKESKQDESGMPNNRFLAERTGGTYSTLKVQPAELEDSGVYFCASSRLPGTGQNTEAFFGQGTRLTVV.